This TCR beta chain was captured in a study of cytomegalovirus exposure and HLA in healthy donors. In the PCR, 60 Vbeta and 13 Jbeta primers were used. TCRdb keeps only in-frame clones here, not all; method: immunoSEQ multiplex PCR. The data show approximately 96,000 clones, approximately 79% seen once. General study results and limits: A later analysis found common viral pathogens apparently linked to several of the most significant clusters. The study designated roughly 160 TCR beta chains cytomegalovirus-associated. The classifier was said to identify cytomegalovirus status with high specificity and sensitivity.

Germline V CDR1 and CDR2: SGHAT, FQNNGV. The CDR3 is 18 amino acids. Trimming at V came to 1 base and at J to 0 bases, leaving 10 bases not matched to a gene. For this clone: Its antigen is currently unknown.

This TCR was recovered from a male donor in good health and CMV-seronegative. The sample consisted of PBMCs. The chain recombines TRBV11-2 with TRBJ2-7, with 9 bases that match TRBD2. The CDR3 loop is CASSLGKGTSRNSYEQYF. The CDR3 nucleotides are TGTGCCAGCAGCTTAGGAAAGGGGACTAGCCGTAACTCCTACGAGCAGTACTTC.